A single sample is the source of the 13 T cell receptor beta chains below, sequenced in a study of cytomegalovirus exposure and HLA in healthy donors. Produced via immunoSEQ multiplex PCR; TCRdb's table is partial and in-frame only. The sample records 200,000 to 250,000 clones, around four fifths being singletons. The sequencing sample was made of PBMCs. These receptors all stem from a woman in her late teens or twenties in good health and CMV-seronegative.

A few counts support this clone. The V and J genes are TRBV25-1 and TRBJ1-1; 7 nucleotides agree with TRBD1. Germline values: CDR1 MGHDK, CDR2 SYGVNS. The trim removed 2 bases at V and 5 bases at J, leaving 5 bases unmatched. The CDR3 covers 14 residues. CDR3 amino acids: CASSEEGGYTEAFF. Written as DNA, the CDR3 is TGTGCCAGCAGTGAAGAAGGGGGCTATACTGAAGCTTTCTTT.

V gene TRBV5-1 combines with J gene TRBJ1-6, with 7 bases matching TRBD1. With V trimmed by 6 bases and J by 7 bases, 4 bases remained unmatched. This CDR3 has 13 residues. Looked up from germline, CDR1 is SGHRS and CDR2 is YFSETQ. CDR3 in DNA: TGCGCCAGCAAAGGGGGCGAGAATTCACCCCTCCACTTT. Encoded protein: CASKGGENSPLHF.

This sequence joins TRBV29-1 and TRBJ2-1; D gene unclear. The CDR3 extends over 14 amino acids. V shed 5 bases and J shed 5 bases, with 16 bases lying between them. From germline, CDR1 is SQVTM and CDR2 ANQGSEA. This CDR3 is CSVQAREVNNEQFF. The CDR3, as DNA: TGCAGCGTTCAAGCGCGAGAAGTTAACAATGAGCAGTTCTTC.

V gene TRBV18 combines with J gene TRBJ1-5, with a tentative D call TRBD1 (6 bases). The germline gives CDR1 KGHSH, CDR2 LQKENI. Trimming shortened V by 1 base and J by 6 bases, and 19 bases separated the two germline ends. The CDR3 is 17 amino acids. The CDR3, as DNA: TGTGCCAGCTCACCACTCCCCACAGGGCAGACCCCTCAGCCCCAGCATTTT. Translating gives CASSPLPTGQTPQPQHF.

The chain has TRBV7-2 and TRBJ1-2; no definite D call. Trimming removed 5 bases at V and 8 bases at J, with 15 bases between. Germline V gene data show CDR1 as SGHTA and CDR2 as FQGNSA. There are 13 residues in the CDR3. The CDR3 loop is CASSPAAYGGYTF. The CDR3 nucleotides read TGTGCCAGCAGCCCAGCGGCCTATGGGGGCTACACCTTC.

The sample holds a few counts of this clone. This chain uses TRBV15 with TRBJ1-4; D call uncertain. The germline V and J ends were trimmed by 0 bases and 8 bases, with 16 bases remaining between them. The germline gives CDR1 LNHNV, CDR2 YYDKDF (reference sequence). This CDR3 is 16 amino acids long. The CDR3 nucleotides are TGTGCCACCAGCAGAGATGGGGTTGCTGAGACCGAAAAACTGTTTTTT. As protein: CATSRDGVAETEKLFF.

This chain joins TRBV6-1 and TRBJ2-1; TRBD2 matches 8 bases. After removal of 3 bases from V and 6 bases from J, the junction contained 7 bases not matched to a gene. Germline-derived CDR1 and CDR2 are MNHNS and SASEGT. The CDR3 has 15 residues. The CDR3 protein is CASSEQRESINEQFF. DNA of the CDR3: TGTGCCAGCAGTGAGCAGCGGGAGAGTATCAATGAGCAGTTCTTC.

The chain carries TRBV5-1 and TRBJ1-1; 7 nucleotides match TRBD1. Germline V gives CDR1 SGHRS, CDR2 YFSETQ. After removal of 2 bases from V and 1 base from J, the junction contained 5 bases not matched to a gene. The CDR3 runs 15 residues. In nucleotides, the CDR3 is TGCGCCAGCAGCTTTGGGACAGTACGGAACACTGAAGCTTTCTTT. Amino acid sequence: CASSFGTVRNTEAFF.

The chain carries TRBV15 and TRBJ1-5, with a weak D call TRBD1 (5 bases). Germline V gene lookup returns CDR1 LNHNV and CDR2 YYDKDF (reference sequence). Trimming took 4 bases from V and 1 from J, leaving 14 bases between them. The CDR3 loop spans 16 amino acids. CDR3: CATSKIDSRSNQPQHF. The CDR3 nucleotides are TGTGCCACCAGCAAGATCGACAGTAGGAGCAATCAGCCCCAGCATTTT.

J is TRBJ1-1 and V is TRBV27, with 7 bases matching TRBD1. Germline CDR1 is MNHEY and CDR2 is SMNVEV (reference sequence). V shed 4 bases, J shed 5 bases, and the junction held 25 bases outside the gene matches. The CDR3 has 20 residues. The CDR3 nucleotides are TGTGCCAGCAGTTCTCCCCACCCGGGCCGAACAGACAGGGCGGGAACTGAAGCTTTCTTT. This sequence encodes CASSSPHPGRTDRAGTEAFF.

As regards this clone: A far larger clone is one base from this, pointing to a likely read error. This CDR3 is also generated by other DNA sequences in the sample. CDR3 DNA: TGTGCCAGCAGTCCAGACACCGGGGAGCTGTTTTTT. Residues: CASSPDTGELFF. The chain recombines TRBV2 with TRBJ2-2; D unclear. The CDR3 contains 12 residues. V was shortened by 5 bases and J by 3 bases, with 4 bases between the two germline ends. Germline V lookup: CDR1 SNHLY, CDR2 FYNNEI. The full variable domain, completed using reference TRBV2 and TRBJ2-2, is EPEVTQTPSHQVTQMGQEVILRCVPISNHLYFYWYRQILGQKVEFLVSFYNNEISEKSEIFDDQFSVERPDGSNFTLKIRSTKLEDSAMYFCASSPDTGELFFGEGSRLTVL.

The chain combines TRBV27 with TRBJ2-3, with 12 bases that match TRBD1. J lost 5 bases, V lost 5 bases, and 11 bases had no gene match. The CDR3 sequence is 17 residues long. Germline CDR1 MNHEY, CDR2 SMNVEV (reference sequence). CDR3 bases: TGTGCCAGCAGTGGCTACCGGGACAGGGGGCAGGAAGATACGCAGTATTTT. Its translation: CASSGYRDRGQEDTQYF.

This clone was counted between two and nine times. The CDR3 DNA reads as TGTGCCAGTAGCCCAACAAGAGGGACAGGGGCTGAAAAACTGTTTTTT. This encodes CASSPTRGTGAEKLFF. The chain employs TRBV19 and TRBJ1-4; 10 bases fit TRBD1. This CDR3 is 16 amino acids long. Trimming removed 6 bases from V and 7 bases from J; junction bases left unmatched: 11. Germline CDR1 is LNHDA and CDR2 is SQIVND (reference sequence). The full variable domain, its missing parts supplied by reference TRBV19 and TRBJ1-4, is DGGITQSPKYLFRKEGQNVTLSCEQNLNHDAMYWYRQDPGQGLRLIYYSQIVNDFQKGDIAEGYSVSREKKESFPLTVTSAQKNPTAFYLCASSPTRGTGAEKLFFGSGTQLSVL.